This TCR beta chain was recorded in a study of blood T cell repertoires in COVID-19. The V gene's germline CDR1 is KGHDR and CDR2 SFDVKD. V dropped 3 bases and J dropped 4 bases, with 14 bases sitting between them. This CDR3 comprises 15 residues. The table came from immunoSEQ multiplex PCR; TCRdb's copy has only in-frame clones and leaves some out. The sample lists approximately 180,000 clones; roughly 82% were seen once. The chain is built from TRBV24-1 and TRBJ2-5; D is possibly TRBD2 (5 bases). The material sequenced was PBMCs or T cells enriched from blood (not recorded which). This receptor was taken from a woman in her sixties with acute COVID-19. CDR3 coding DNA: TGTGCCACCAGTGATGCGGGCCAAAAGGGAGAGACCCAGTACTTC. Translated: CATSDAGQKGETQYF.